This T cell receptor beta chain was identified in a study of cytomegalovirus exposure and HLA in healthy donors. This clone was counted once. The antigen remains undetermined. The study ran its PCR with 60 Vbeta and 13 Jbeta primers. Some clones are missing from TCRdb's copy, which holds only in-frame ones; the method was immunoSEQ multiplex PCR. Of 65,000 to 75,000 clones listed, 55% to 75% are singletons. Germline V CDR1 and CDR2: SGHTA, FQGNSA. CDR3 length: 15 residues. The ends were cut back, 1 base at V and 2 bases at J, with 9 bases in the middle. General study findings and limits: Researchers reported in a later analysis that common viral pathogens appeared linked to several top clusters. Later work found most CMV-associated TCR beta chains apparently HLA-restricted. Rarity characterized most TCR sequences, yet some public TCRs appeared in many donors. Segments of the TCR beta V type were, in most cases, productive about 90% or about 30% of the time in an earlier analysis.

The specimen sequenced was PBMCs. The sequence was collected from a man in his forties in good health and CMV-seropositive. The rearrangement uses TRBV7-2 and TRBJ1-5; D not resolved. This CDR3 is CASSLDTLGNQPQHF. The CDR3 DNA follows: TGTGCCAGCAGCTTAGACACCCTGGGCAATCAGCCCCAGCATTTT.